This T cell receptor beta chain was captured in a study of T cells after yellow fever vaccination (dated by TCRdb to the late 2010s). Some background on the complete study: The SMART-Seq v4 Ultra Low Input RNA kit was used to prepare libraries from fractions with low cell numbers. To follow T-cell clones before and after both primary and booster YFV17D yellow fever vaccination, bulk TCR alpha and beta repertoires underwent longitudinal sequencing. The cohort comprised two healthy male donors, one aged 18 to 30 and one aged 30 to 40 years. Blood was collected at multiple timepoints before and after primary and secondary immunization, and bulk PBMC replicates and cell subsets were isolated. Broader findings and caveats from the paper: Only a couple of donors were included in the study, so the extent to which the findings can be generalized is limited. Most clones expanded after primary vaccination (96% of CD4 and around 89% of CD8) were re-detected after the booster, suggesting that broad memory maintenance occurred. Compared with the primary T-cell response, the secondary T-cell response was weaker but faster, peaking on day 5 rather than day 15. Computational filtering was required because FACS-sorted repertoires could contain abundant contaminating clonotypes from the bulk population. A small share of clonotypes occurred in both CD4 and CD8 compartments, likely arising from convergent recombination.

Worth noting for this clonotype: The antigen this receptor binds is unknown. The record has no base qualities; no much larger clone is one base away.

TCR cDNA was synthesized by 5'RACE template switching, which introduced a universal primer site and unique molecular identifiers. Priming for cDNA synthesis came from both the TCR alpha and TCR beta constant segments. Two PCR steps were used to amplify libraries, with sample barcodes and sequencing adapters being added in the second step. Libraries were sequenced on Illumina HiSeq 2500 (2x100 bp) or NovaSeq (2x150 bp). The paper's data handling went like this. Reads were demultiplexed and collapsed into UMI consensus sequences with MIGEC, and V(D)J alignment was performed with MiXCR. Using edgeR on replicate PBMC samples, clonotypes were called vaccine-responding if FDR was below 0.01 and the log2 fold change was above 5 up to day 15. Each bulk clonotype was labeled CD4 or CD8 based on which sequenced repertoire, CD4 or CD8, contained the clonotype at higher abundance. In TCRdb, the public reads were trimmed at Q25 with fastp and aligned with MiXCR, with productive beta chains retained. Every entry covers one CDR3 protein and lists the most common genes and DNA from its rows. What appears here as the V and J calls and clone size reflects TCRdb's work, not the paper's. The sample table lists more than 350,000 distinct CDR3 sequences, around 10% of them with a count of one. The biggest ten clones account for 18% of the sample.

Between the V and J ends, shortened by 2 bases and 4 bases respectively, the junction contains 19 bases. Measured from the cysteine to the phenylalanine, the CDR3 is 17 residues long. Of the read, only the CDR3 DNA is kept; its 51 bases are in frame from base 1. CDR1 and CDR2, looked up from the germline V gene (reference sequence), are SEHNR and FQNEAQ. What the treatment or condition label conveys for this sample: live attenuated yellow fever vaccine strain. At each blood-draw timepoint, two biological replicates of bulk PBMCs were collected. PBMCs were isolated from peripheral blood using a standard Ficoll-Paque protocol. TriZol was used to extract RNA from bulk PBMCs, from CD4 and CD8 fractions, and from dextramer-positive and dextramer-negative fractions.

The TCR originated in a young man who received the YFV17D yellow fever vaccine. Sample: PBMCs, taken on the day of the first yellow fever vaccination. The chain is encoded by TRBV7-9 joined to TRBJ2-3; the D segment might be TRBD1 or TRBD2, since each matches 6 bases. This receptor has the CDR3 CASSLPPYGGMADTQYF. The bases are TGTGCCAGCAGCTTACCGCCTTACGGGGGCATGGCAGATACGCAGTATTTT. The variable domain in full, with residues beyond the CDR3 obtained from the reference TRBV7-9 and TRBJ2-3 genes, is DTGVSQNPRHKITKRGQNVTFRCDPISEHNRLYWYRQTLGQGPEFLTYFQNEAQLEKSRLLSDRFSAERPKGSFSTLEIQRTEQGDSAMYLCASSLPPYGGMADTQYFGPGTRLTVL.